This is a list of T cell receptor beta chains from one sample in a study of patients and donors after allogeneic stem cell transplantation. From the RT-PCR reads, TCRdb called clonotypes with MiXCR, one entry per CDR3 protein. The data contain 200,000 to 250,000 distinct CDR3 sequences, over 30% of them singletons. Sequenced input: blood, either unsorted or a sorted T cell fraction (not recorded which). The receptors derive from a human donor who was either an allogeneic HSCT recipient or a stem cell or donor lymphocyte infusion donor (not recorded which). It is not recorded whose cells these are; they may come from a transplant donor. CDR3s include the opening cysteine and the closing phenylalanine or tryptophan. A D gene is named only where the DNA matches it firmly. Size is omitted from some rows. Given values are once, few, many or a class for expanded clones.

CDR3 DNA: TGCGCCAGCAGCTTTATAGCCCAAGAGACCCAGTACTTC
CDR3 protein: CASSFIAQETQYF
V gene: TRBV5-1
J gene: TRBJ2-5
D gene: -
clone size: -

CDR3 DNA: TGTGCCAGCAGACCTCTAGCGGTCAATGAGCAGTTCTTC
CDR3 protein: CASRPLAVNEQFF
V gene: TRBV6-8
J gene: TRBJ2-1
D gene: TRBD2
clone size: -

CDR3 DNA: TGTGCCAGCAGTCCTTCAGGGAGCAATCAGCCCCAGCATTTT
CDR3 protein: CASSPSGSNQPQHF
V gene: TRBV12-3/TRBV12-4
J gene: TRBJ1-5
D gene: -
clone size: many

CDR3 DNA: TGTGCCAGCCGGGAGGGTACAGGGGCTCGTGAGCAGTACTTC
CDR3 protein: CASREGTGAREQYF
V gene: TRBV6-1
J gene: TRBJ2-7
D gene: -
clone size: -

CDR3 DNA: TGTGCCAGCAGCAAAATCGCAGGTTCGGGCTATGGCTACACCTTC
CDR3 protein: CASSKIAGSGYGYTF
V gene: TRBV11-2
J gene: TRBJ1-2
D gene: -
clone size: few

CDR3 DNA: TGTGCCAGCATGGGCGCCTACGAGCAGTACTTC
CDR3 protein: CASMGAYEQYF
V gene: TRBV6-6
J gene: TRBJ2-7
D gene: -
clone size: -

CDR3 DNA: TGTGCCAGCTCACCTACAGGGCGAACTGAAGCTTTCTTT
CDR3 protein: CASSPTGRTEAFF
V gene: TRBV12-3/TRBV12-4
J gene: TRBJ1-1
D gene: -
clone size: few

CDR3 DNA: TGCGCCAGCAGCCAAGAAAGGACTAGCGGGGGGGCAGTGACAGATACGCAGTATTTT
CDR3 protein: CASSQERTSGGAVTDTQYF
V gene: TRBV4-3
J gene: TRBJ2-3
D gene: TRBD2
clone size: once

CDR3 DNA: TGTGCCAGCTCACCACTCAAGCTCGGACAGGGTACTGAAGCTTTCTTT
CDR3 protein: CASSPLKLGQGTEAFF
V gene: TRBV18
J gene: TRBJ1-1
D gene: TRBD1
clone size: -

CDR3 DNA: TGCGCCAGCAGCTCGGACAGGGGTTCAAAAGAGACCCAGTACTTC
CDR3 protein: CASSSDRGSKETQYF
V gene: TRBV5-1
J gene: TRBJ2-5
D gene: TRBD1
clone size: -

CDR3 DNA: TGTGCCAGCAGCGTCGCCCCCAGAAGCCCTAACTATGGCTACACCTTC
CDR3 protein: CASSVAPRSPNYGYTF
V gene: TRBV9
J gene: TRBJ1-2
D gene: -
clone size: -

CDR3 DNA: TGTTCCAGCAGTTCCCTCCTACACGGACACACTGAAGCTTTCTTT
CDR3 protein: CSSSSLLHGHTEAFF
V gene: TRBV12-3/TRBV12-4
J gene: TRBJ1-1
D gene: -
clone size: few

CDR3 DNA: TGTGCCAGCAGCGTAGAACCGGTCAACTATGGCTACACCTTC
CDR3 protein: CASSVEPVNYGYTF
V gene: TRBV9
J gene: TRBJ1-2
D gene: -
clone size: -

CDR3 DNA: TGTGCCAGCAGTGCCGGGACAGGGGCAGATACGCAGTATTTT
CDR3 protein: CASSAGTGADTQYF
V gene: TRBV12-3/TRBV12-4
J gene: TRBJ2-3
D gene: TRBD1
clone size: -

CDR3 DNA: TGCGCCAGCAGATTGACAGGGGGAGACTATGGCTACACCTTC
CDR3 protein: CASRLTGGDYGYTF
V gene: TRBV5-1
J gene: TRBJ1-2
D gene: TRBD1
clone size: -

CDR3 DNA: TGCGCCAGCAGCCATGGACAGGGTGTGGGGCTTGGAAACATTCAGTACTTC
CDR3 protein: CASSHGQGVGLGNIQYF
V gene: TRBV4-1
J gene: TRBJ2-4
D gene: TRBD1
clone size: many